The 13 T cell receptor beta chains listed next were all sequenced from one sample in a study of response to subunit inactivated influenza vaccine. TCRdb ran MiXCR on the RT-PCR reads and lists one entry per CDR3 protein. The profile shows over 400,000 distinct CDR3 sequences, 9.5% to 13% of them singletons. Sequencing used PBMCs from blood, obtained 35 to 45 days after vaccination. The receptor set was obtained from a man aged 50 to 60 who received an inactivated influenza vaccine.

This clonotype has ten or more counts. The rearrangement joins TRBV5-1 to TRBJ2-1; TRBD1 matches at 10 bases. This CDR3 has 13 residues. Looked up from germline, CDR1 is SGHRS and CDR2 is YFSETQ. Trimming at V came to 0 bases and at J to 14 bases, leaving 5 bases not matched to a gene. In DNA, the CDR3 is TGCGCCAGCAGCTTGGGCCGGGACAGGGGAGAGTTCTTC. It codes for CASSLGRDRGEFF.

This clonotype was seen at least ten times. The chain links TRBV5-1 to TRBJ2-7, with D possibly matching TRBD1 (7 bases). This CDR3 is built from 14 residues. Germline V gives CDR1 SGHRS, CDR2 YFSETQ. V was pared by 4 bases and J by 2 bases, with 13 bases between. The DNA of the CDR3 is TGCGCCAGCAGCGGAGGGGACAGAGCCTACGAGCAGTACTTC. The encoded protein is CASSGGDRAYEQYF.

This clonotype was observed at least ten times. The rearrangement joins TRBV7-2 to TRBJ2-1, with TRBD2 identical over 8 bases. The CDR3 sequence is 16 residues long. Germline V lookup: CDR1 SGHTA, CDR2 FQGNSA. With 0 bases clipped from V and 6 bases from J, the junction kept 7 bases outside the gene matches. The CDR3 bases are TGTGCCAGCAGCTTAGCTATCGGAGCGGGAGCCAATGAGCAGTTCTTC. Translated, it gives CASSLAIGAGANEQFF.

There are a few counts of this clonotype. The chain has TRBV5-1 and TRBJ1-1, with D unclear. The V gene lost 2 bases and the J gene lost 2 bases, with 10 bases spanning the gap. The CDR3 has 14 residues. Germline CDR1 is SGHRS and CDR2 is YFSETQ. CDR3 bases: TGCGCCAGCAGCTTCGGCAGCTCCAACACTGAAGCTTTCTTT. Translation: CASSFGSSNTEAFF.

The sample holds many counts of this clonotype. CDR3 nucleotides: TGTGCCAGCAGTTCGACAGGGAAGACCCAGTACTTC. As protein: CASSSTGKTQYF. The chain is built from TRBV12-3 or TRBV12-4 and TRBJ2-5; TRBD1 agrees at 7 bases. The trim removed 4 bases at V and 6 bases at J, leaving 2 bases unmatched. This CDR3 is built from 12 residues.

The chain employs TRBV5-1 and TRBJ2-1; 10 bases are shared with TRBD2. Germline CDR1 is SGHRS and CDR2 is YFSETQ. This CDR3 comprises 14 residues. V was clipped by 5 bases and J by 10 bases; unmatched bases: 9. The DNA for the CDR3 is TGCGCCAGCAGTCCTCTAGCGGGAGTTCAAGAGCAGTTCTTC. This codes for CASSPLAGVQEQFF.

The gene calls are TRBV4-3 and TRBJ2-3; 9 bases agree with TRBD1. Germline values: CDR1 LGHNA, CDR2 YSLEER. The CDR3 covers 16 residues. J was trimmed by 5 bases and V by 1 base; bases with no gene match: 7. The CDR3 region has the DNA TGCGCCAGCAGCCAAGCTGGGACAGGGCGGGGAGATACGCAGTATTTT. Its protein is CASSQAGTGRGDTQYF.

V usage is TRBV4-3 and J usage is TRBJ2-7; D is unclear. This CDR3 has 13 residues. The V end lost 3 bases, the J end lost 6 bases, and 12 bases lay between the germline ends. CDR1 LGHNA and CDR2 YSLEER come from the germline V gene. CDR3 sequence reads: CASSQDLRREQYF. The CDR3 coding sequence is TGCGCCAGCAGCCAGGACCTTAGGCGCGAGCAGTACTTC.

A few counts support this clonotype. J is TRBJ2-4 and V is TRBV7-9; the match to TRBD2 covers 8 bases. There are 14 residues in the CDR3. Germline V gives CDR1 SEHNR, CDR2 FQNEAQ (reference sequence). J gave up 3 bases and V 5 bases, and 3 bases lay outside the gene matches. The CDR3 is CASSHRGGKNIQYF. The CDR3 region has the DNA TGTGCCAGCAGCCACCGGGGGGGCAAAAACATTCAGTACTTC.

This clonotype showed up just a few times. This sequence joins TRBV6-2 or TRBV6-3 and TRBJ1-6, with 9 bases identical to TRBD1. The ends lost 6 bases at V and 8 bases at J; junction bases unmatched: 5. This CDR3 has 14 amino acids. Germline CDR1 is MNHEY and CDR2 is SVGEGT. The CDR3 DNA follows: TGTGCCAGCAGCCAACAGGGGGCCGATTCACCCCTCCACTTT. Translating gives CASSQQGADSPLHF.

The V and J genes are TRBV6-2 or TRBV6-3 and TRBJ2-7, with a tentative D call TRBD2 (5 bases). This CDR3 is built from 17 residues. The V gene's germline CDR1 is MNHEY and CDR2 SVGEGT. V was trimmed by 7 bases and J by 2 bases, leaving 24 bases between them. DNA for the CDR3: TGTGCCAGCAACGCGGTAGTGGCTAGCAGGTACCCCTACGAGCAGTACTTC. It translates to CASNAVVASRYPYEQYF.

V gene TRBV7-8 combines with J gene TRBJ2-7, with D perhaps being TRBD1 or TRBD2 (5 bases each). The CDR3 length is 13 residues. The germline V and J ends were trimmed by 5 bases and 5 bases, with 13 bases remaining between them. Germline CDR1 SGHVS, CDR2 FQNEAQ. The CDR3 DNA reads as TGTGCCAGCAGCCACCGGGACGGCAACGAGCAGTACTTC. It encodes CASSHRDGNEQYF.

The gene calls are TRBV7-2 and TRBJ1-2; a weak D match, TRBD1 (6 bases). Germline values: CDR1 SGHTA, CDR2 FQGNSA. Between the trimmed V and J ends, which lost 1 base and 13 bases, there was a span of 13 bases. CDR3 length: 12 amino acids. This chain's CDR3 is CASSLELGGPTF. The CDR3, as DNA: TGTGCCAGCAGCTTAGAGCTGGGGGGGCCCACCTTC.